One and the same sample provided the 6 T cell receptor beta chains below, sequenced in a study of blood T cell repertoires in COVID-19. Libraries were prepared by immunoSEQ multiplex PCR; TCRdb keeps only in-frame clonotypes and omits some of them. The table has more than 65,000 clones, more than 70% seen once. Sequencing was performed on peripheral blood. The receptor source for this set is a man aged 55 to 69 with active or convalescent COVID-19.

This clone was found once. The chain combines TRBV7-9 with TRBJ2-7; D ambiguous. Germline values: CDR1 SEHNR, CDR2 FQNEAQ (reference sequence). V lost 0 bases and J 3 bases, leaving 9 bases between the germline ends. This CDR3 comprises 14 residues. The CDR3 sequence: CASSLAGQVYEQYF. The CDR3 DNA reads TGTGCCAGCAGCTTAGCTGGTCAGGTCTACGAGCAGTACTTC.

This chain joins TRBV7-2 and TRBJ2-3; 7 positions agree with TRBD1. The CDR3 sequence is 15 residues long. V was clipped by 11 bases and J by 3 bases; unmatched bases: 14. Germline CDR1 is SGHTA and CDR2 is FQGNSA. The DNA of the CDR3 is TGTGCCTCTCAGCCCGGGACAGCTAAAACAGATACGCAGTATTTT. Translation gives CASQPGTAKTDTQYF.

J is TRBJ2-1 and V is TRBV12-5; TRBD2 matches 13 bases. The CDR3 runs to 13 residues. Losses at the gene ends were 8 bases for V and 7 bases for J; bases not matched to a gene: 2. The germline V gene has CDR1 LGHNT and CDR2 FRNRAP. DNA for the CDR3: TGTGCTAGTCTACTAGCGGGGGGGAATGAGCAGTTCTTC. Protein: CASLLAGGNEQFF.

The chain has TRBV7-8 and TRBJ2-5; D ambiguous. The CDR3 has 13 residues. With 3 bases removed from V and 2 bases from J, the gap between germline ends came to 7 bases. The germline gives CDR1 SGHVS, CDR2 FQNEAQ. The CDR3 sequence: CASSLGPQETQYF. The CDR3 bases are TGTGCCAGCAGCTTGGGCCCGCAAGAGACCCAGTACTTC.

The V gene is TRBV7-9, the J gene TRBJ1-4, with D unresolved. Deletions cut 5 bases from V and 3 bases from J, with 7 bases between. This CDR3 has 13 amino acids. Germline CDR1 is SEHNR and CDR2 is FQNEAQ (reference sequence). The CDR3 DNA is TGTGCCAGCAGCCCCCGGTCTAATGAAAAACTGTTTTTT. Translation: CASSPRSNEKLFF.

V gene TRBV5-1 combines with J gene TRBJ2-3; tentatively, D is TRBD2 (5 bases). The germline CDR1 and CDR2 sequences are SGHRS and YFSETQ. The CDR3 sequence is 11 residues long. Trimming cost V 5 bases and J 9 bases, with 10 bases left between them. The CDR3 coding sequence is TGCGCCAGCAGGTCGGGGTCCACGCAGTATTTT. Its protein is CASRSGSTQYF.